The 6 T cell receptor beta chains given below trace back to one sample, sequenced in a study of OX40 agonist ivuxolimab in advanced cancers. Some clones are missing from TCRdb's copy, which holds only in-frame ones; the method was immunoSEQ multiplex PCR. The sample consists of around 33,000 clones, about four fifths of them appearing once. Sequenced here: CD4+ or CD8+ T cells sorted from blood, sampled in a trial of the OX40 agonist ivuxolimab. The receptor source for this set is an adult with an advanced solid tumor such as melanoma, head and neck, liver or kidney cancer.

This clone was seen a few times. The CDR3: CASSLWQKETQYF. The CDR3 DNA sequence: TGTGCCAGCAGCTTATGGCAGAAAGAGACCCAGTACTTC. The chain couples TRBV7-6 to TRBJ2-5; D ambiguous. There are 13 residues in the CDR3. Germline assignment: CDR1 SGHVS and CDR2 FNYEAQ. Between the trimmed V and J ends, which lost 2 bases and 3 bases, there was a span of 7 bases.

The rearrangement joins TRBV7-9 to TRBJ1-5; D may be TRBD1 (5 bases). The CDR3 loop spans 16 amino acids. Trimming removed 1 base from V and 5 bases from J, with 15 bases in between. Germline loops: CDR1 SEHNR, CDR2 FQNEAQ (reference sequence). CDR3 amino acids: CASSLGPPGRHQPQHF. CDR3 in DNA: TGTGCCAGCAGCTTAGGACCTCCGGGACGGCATCAGCCCCAGCATTTT.

The CDR3, as DNA: TGTGCCACTAAAGCGGGACAGGGAGACAATGAGCAGTTCTTC. This encodes CATKAGQGDNEQFF. The chain recombines TRBV27 with TRBJ2-1; TRBD1 aligns across 9 bases. This CDR3 comprises 14 residues. Germline V lookup: CDR1 MNHEY, CDR2 SMNVEV (reference sequence). After removal of 10 bases from V and 5 bases from J, the junction contained 9 bases not matched to a gene.

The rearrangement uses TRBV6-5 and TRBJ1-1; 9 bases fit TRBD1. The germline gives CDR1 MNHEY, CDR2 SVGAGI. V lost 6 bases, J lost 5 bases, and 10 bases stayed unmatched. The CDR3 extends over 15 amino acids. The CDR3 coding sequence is TGTGCCAGCAGCTTTCGACAGGGGGGTCGGACTGAAGCTTTCTTT. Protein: CASSFRQGGRTEAFF.

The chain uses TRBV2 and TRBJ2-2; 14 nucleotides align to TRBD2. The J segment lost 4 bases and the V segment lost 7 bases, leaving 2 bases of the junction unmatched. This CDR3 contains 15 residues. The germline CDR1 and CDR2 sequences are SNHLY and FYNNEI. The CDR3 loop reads CASTGLAGVTGELFF. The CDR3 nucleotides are TGTGCCAGCACGGGACTAGCGGGAGTCACCGGGGAGCTGTTTTTT.

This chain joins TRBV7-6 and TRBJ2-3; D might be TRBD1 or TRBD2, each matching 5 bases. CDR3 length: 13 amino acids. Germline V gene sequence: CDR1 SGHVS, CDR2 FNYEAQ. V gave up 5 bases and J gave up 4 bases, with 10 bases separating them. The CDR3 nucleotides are TGTGCCAGCAGCCGCAGAGGGGCAGATACGCAGTATTTT. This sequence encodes CASSRRGADTQYF.